The rows below give T cell receptor beta chains drawn from one sample of a study of cytomegalovirus exposure and HLA in healthy donors. The data were produced by immunoSEQ multiplex PCR, yet TCRdb's version contains in-frame clones alone and is incomplete. The sample carries 150,000 to 250,000 clones, about three quarters recorded once. Sequenced material: PBMCs. Receptor source: a woman in her twenties or thirties in good health and CMV-seronegative. Each CDR3 is given with its conserved first and last residue. A D gene is named only where the DNA matches it firmly. Rows give clone size only sometimes, using once, few, many, or a class for an expanded clone.

v_gene,d_gene,abundance,j_gene,CDR3nt,CDR3aa
TRBV18,.,once,TRBJ2-6,TGTGCCAGCTCACCGCAGGGGTATGGGGCCAACGTCCTGACTTTC,CASSPQGYGANVLTF
TRBV11-2,TRBD2,.,TRBJ2-2,TGTGCCAGCAGCACCGGACTAGCGGGAGTAGCCGGGGAGCTGTTTTTT,CASSTGLAGVAGELFF
TRBV27,.,.,TRBJ2-3,TGTGCCAGCCGCCAGTGGGCTAGCACAGATACGCAGTATTTT,CASRQWASTDTQYF
TRBV14,.,.,TRBJ1-1,TGTGCCAGCAGCCAAGATGTGGGGGGCACTGAAGCTTTCTTT,CASSQDVGGTEAFF
TRBV25-1,.,.,TRBJ2-1,TGTGCCAGCAGTGAACGGGCGGGTGCAGAGCAGTTCTTC,CASSERAGAEQFF
TRBV6-1,.,.,TRBJ1-4,TGTGCCAGCAGTGTTACCGAGAAACTGTTTTTT,CASSVTEKLFF
TRBV11-3,.,once,TRBJ1-1,TGTGCCAGCAGCTTTCGAGGGCCTAACACTGAAGCTTTCTTT,CASSFRGPNTEAFF
TRBV11-2,.,few,TRBJ1-1,TGTGCCAGCAGCTTAGTGCAGGGGTCGGGCACTGAAGCTTTCTTT,CASSLVQGSGTEAFF
TRBV5-6,.,.,TRBJ2-2,TGTGCCAGCAGAAAACCGGGACTTTCCGCACCCGGGGAGCTGTTTTTT,CASRKPGLSAPGELFF
TRBV13,.,few,TRBJ1-1,TGTGCCAGCAGTTCAGGGTTTTTGGAGGCTTTCTTT,CASSSGFLEAFF
TRBV5-6,TRBD1,.,TRBJ1-5,TGTGCCAGCAGCTTGGACAGGGGCCGGCTAAATAGCAATCAGCCCCAGCATTTT,CASSLDRGRLNSNQPQHF
TRBV25-1,.,few,TRBJ1-1,TGTGCCAGCAACGAGGGTGGACCGATGAACACTGAAGCTTTCTTT,CASNEGGPMNTEAFF
TRBV27,TRBD1,.,TRBJ1-5,TGTGCCAGCAACCCGGGACAGGCGACAACCAATCAGCCCCAGCATTTT,CASNPGQATTNQPQHF
TRBV7-9,.,.,TRBJ2-7,TGTGCCAGCAGCCAGGACAGCTACGAGCAGTACTTC,CASSQDSYEQYF
TRBV7-9,TRBD2,.,TRBJ2-2,TGTGCCAGCAGCTTCCTAGCGGGCTCTACGACCGGGGAGCTGTTTTTT,CASSFLAGSTTGELFF
TRBV5-6,.,.,TRBJ1-1,TGTGCCAGCAGCTTGCGGGTGCCCACTGAAGCTTTCTTT,CASSLRVPTEAFF
TRBV9,.,.,TRBJ2-1,TGTGCCAGCAGCCCAAGCGGCGGGAACTACAATGAGCAGTTCTTC,CASSPSGGNYNEQFF
TRBV6-6,.,.,TRBJ1-1,TGTGCCAGCAGTTACTCGATAGGGGGGGGGACTGAAGCTTTCTTT,CASSYSIGGGTEAFF
TRBV25-1,TRBD2,.,TRBJ2-5,TGTGCCAGCGAATTCGGGACTAGCGGGAGGAGTCGAGTGACCCAGTACTTC,CASEFGTSGRSRVTQYF
TRBV5-1,TRBD1,.,TRBJ1-2,TGCGCCAGCAGCACCGGGACAGGAGAGGGCTACACCTTC,CASSTGTGEGYTF
TRBV5-1,.,.,TRBJ2-7,TGCGCCAGCAATGAGGGCCAGAACTACGAGCAGTACTTC,CASNEGQNYEQYF
TRBV11-3,.,few,TRBJ1-6,TGTGCCAGCAGCTTAAATGACTATTCACCCCTCCACTTT,CASSLNDYSPLHF
TRBV15,TRBD2,.,TRBJ2-1,TGTGCCACCAGCGGTGGGACTAGCGGACACAATGAGCAGTTCTTC,CATSGGTSGHNEQFF
TRBV10-1,TRBD1,.,TRBJ2-1,TGCGCCAGCAGTGATCGCGACAGGGGATTGGGCTACAATGAGCAGTTCTTC,CASSDRDRGLGYNEQFF
TRBV30,.,few,TRBJ1-5,TGTGCCTGGAGCCACCAGGGTCTTAGCAATCAGCCCCAGCATTTT,CAWSHQGLSNQPQHF
TRBV9,.,few,TRBJ2-2,TGTGCCAGCAGCTTTGGCAAAGGGGAGCTGTTTTTT,CASSFGKGELFF
TRBV5-1,TRBD1,few,TRBJ1-5,TGCGCCAGCAGCCGGTGGACAGGAAGCAATCAGCCCCAGCATTTT,CASSRWTGSNQPQHF
TRBV5-1,.,.,TRBJ2-6,TGCGCCAGCAGCCATCAGGGAACGGGGGCCAACGTCCTGACTTTC,CASSHQGTGANVLTF
TRBV27,.,.,TRBJ2-3,TGTGCCAGCAGGAGAGGAGGCACAGATACGCAGTATTTT,CASRRGGTDTQYF
TRBV14,.,.,TRBJ1-5,TGTGCCAGCAGCCTGGGGACAACAGGGAGAAATCAGCCCCAGCATTTT,CASSLGTTGRNQPQHF
TRBV5-1,.,.,TRBJ2-5,TGCGCCAGCAGCTCGACAGTAAACCTCCAAGAGACCCAGTACTTC,CASSSTVNLQETQYF
TRBV19,TRBD1,once,TRBJ2-7,TGTGCCAGTAGTAGTCTTAGGGGGCCGCTTTACGAGCAGTACTTC,CASSSLRGPLYEQYF
TRBV19,.,.,TRBJ1-2,TGTGCCAGTAGTATAATTGACCAGAGGACCCGGGCTAGCGGCTACACCTTC,CASSIIDQRTRASGYTF
TRBV5-1,.,.,TRBJ2-6,TGCGCCAGCAGTGGGGGAGGTGGGGCCAACGTCCTGACTTTC,CASSGGGGANVLTF
TRBV7-8,TRBD1,.,TRBJ2-7,TGTGCCAGCAGGCCGGGACAGGACGAGCAGTACTTC,CASRPGQDEQYF
TRBV7-9,.,.,TRBJ2-5,TGTGCCAGCAGCTTACTAGCAGCAGAGACCCAGTACTTC,CASSLLAAETQYF
TRBV27,.,.,TRBJ2-7,TGTGCCAGCAGGGCTTTCTCCTACGAGCAGTACTTC,CASRAFSYEQYF
TRBV14,.,.,TRBJ2-3,TGTGCCAGCAGCACACGACAGCGCACAGATACGCAGTATTTT,CASSTRQRTDTQYF
TRBV7-3,TRBD1,.,TRBJ2-5,TGTGCCAGCAGCTTAAATGGACAGGCTAGGACCCAGTACTTC,CASSLNGQARTQYF
TRBV4-1,.,.,TRBJ2-7,TGCGCCAGCAGCCCGGGGAGTCCCAACGAGCAGTACTTC,CASSPGSPNEQYF
TRBV11-3,.,.,TRBJ2-6,TGTGCCAGCAGCAGGGGTAGCTCTGGGGCCAACGTCCTGACTTTC,CASSRGSSGANVLTF
TRBV5-1,.,.,TRBJ1-2,TGCGCCAGCAGCCCGTCACACTCGGGGGGCGCGGTACGTGGCTACACCTTC,CASSPSHSGGAVRGYTF
TRBV30,.,.,TRBJ1-1,TGTGCCTCCCAGAGGACATCTTTGGCTTTCTTT,CASQRTSLAFF
TRBV5-1,TRBD2,.,TRBJ2-3,TGCGCCAGCAGCACGTTGACTAGCGGGACAGGAGATACGCAGTATTTT,CASSTLTSGTGDTQYF
TRBV19,.,few,TRBJ1-5,TGTGCCAGTAGTTCCTACAGGGCCGAGAATCAGCCCCAGCATTTT,CASSSYRAENQPQHF
TRBV25-1,TRBD2,once,TRBJ2-1,TGTGCCAGCAGTGCCAGTCCCGGGACTAGCGGGAACAATGAGCAGTTCTTC,CASSASPGTSGNNEQFF
TRBV5-1,.,.,TRBJ1-1,TGCGCCAGCAAGGTCAGGGAGGGCACTGAAGCTTTCTTT,CASKVREGTEAFF
TRBV9,.,.,TRBJ2-7,TGTGCCAGCGGCAGGGTTTCCTACGAGCAGTACTTC,CASGRVSYEQYF
TRBV11-3,.,.,TRBJ2-7,TGTGCCAGCAGCTTAGACAGCTACGAGCAGTACTTC,CASSLDSYEQYF